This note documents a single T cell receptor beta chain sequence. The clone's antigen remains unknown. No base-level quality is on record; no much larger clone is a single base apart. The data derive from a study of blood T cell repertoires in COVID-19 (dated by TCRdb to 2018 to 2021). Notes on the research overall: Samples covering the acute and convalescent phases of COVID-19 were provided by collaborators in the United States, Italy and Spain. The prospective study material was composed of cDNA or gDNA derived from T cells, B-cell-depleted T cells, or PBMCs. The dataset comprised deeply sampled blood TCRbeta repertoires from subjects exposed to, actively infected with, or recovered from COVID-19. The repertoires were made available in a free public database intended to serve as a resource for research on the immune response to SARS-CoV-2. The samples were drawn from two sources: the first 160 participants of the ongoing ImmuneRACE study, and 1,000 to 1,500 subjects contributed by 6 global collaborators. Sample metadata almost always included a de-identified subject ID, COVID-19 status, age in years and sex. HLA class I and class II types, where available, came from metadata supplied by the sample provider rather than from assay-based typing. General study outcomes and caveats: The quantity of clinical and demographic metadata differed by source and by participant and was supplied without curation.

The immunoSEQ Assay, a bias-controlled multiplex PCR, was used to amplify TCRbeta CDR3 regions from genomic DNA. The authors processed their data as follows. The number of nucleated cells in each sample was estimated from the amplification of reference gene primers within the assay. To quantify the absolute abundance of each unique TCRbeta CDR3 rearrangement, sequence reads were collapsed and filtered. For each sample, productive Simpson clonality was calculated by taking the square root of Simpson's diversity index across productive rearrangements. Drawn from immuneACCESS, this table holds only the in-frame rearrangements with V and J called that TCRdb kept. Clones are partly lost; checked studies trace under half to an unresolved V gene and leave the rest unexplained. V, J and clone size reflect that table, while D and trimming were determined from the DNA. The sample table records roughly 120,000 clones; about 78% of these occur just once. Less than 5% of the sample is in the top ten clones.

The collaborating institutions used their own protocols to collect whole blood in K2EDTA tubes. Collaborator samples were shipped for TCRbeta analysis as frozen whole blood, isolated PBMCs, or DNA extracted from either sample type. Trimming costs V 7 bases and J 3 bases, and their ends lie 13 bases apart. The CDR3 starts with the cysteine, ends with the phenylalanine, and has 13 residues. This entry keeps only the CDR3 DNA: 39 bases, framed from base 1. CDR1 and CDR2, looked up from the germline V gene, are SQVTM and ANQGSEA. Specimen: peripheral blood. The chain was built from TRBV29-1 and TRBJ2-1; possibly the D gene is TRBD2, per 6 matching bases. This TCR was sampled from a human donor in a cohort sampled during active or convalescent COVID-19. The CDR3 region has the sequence CSASVRDYNEQFF. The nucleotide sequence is TGCAGCGCTTCGGTGCGGGACTACAATGAGCAGTTCTTC.